Below, 13 T cell receptor beta chains from the same sample are listed, as sequenced in a study of shared clonotypes between healthy human individuals. This table comes from immunoSEQ multiplex PCR, and its TCRdb copy is limited to in-frame clones, with some not included. Among fewer than 3 million clones, just under 95% were seen once, and the ten largest hold roughly 0.34%. Sequencing was performed on naive CD4+ T cells from PBMCs. Stated subset: CD45RA+ positively selected. The origin of the receptors is a man aged 18 to 30 in good health. Some clones in this sample may be carry-over from other donors' samples.

The chain is built from TRBV30 and TRBJ2-3; 8 bases match TRBD2. The CDR3 covers 16 residues. V gave up 5 bases and J gave up 4 bases; unmatched junction bases: 14. From germline, CDR1 is GTSNPN and CDR2 SVGIG (reference sequence). CDR3 DNA sequence: TGTGCCTGGGACCCCGGTGAAGCGGGAGAGGCAGATACGCAGTATTTT. Protein sequence: CAWDPGEAGEADTQYF.

This rearrangement joins TRBV28 to TRBJ2-6; 11 positions match TRBD1. V lost 6 bases and J lost 1; bases outside the gene matches: 8. In germline, CDR1 is MDHEN, CDR2 SYDVKM. The CDR3 consists of 18 residues. The CDR3 sequence: CASRGTGGALSGANVLTF. In DNA, the CDR3 is TGTGCCAGCAGGGGGACAGGGGGGGCGCTGTCTGGGGCCAACGTCCTGACTTTC.

The rearrangement uses TRBV6-1 and TRBJ2-1; 8 positions match TRBD1. Germline assignment: CDR1 MNHNS and CDR2 SASEGT. The CDR3 sequence is 13 residues long. Unmatched junction bases numbered 2, after V lost 6 bases and J lost 4 bases. CDR3 loop: CASRRTGYNEQFF. In DNA, the CDR3 is TGTGCCAGCAGGCGGACAGGGTACAATGAGCAGTTCTTC.

Details on this clone: This sample includes further DNA sequences coding for the same CDR3. This rearrangement joins TRBV7-9 to TRBJ2-7, with 7 bases aligning to TRBD1. Germline V gene data show CDR1 as SEHNR and CDR2 as FQNEAQ (reference sequence). CDR3 length: 12 residues. V shed 3 bases and J 4 bases; nucleotides not matched to a gene: 0. CDR3 DNA: TGTGCCAGCAGCTTGACAGGGTACGAGCAGTACTTC. As protein: CASSLTGYEQYF.

Only one count was recorded for this clone. V is TRBV6-6 and J is TRBJ2-7, with unresolved D. V lost 4 bases and J 6 bases, leaving 19 bases between the germline ends. Germline V lookup: CDR1 MNHNY, CDR2 SVGAGI (reference sequence). The CDR3 contains 15 residues. CDR3: CASSSSGGRKVEQYF. Here the CDR3 DNA reads TGTGCCAGCAGTTCCTCCGGTGGACGTAAAGTCGAGCAGTACTTC.

V gene TRBV28 combines with J gene TRBJ1-2, with D uncertain. Germline CDR1 is MDHEN and CDR2 is SYDVKM. V shed 8 bases and J shed 4 bases, with 23 bases lying between them. This CDR3 spans 16 amino acids. Written as DNA, the CDR3 is TGTGCCAGCGGGGAATGGGCTGGGGAAAGTGGCTATGGCTACACCTTC. This codes for CASGEWAGESGYGYTF.

This clone has only one observation. The V gene is TRBV27, the J gene TRBJ2-7, with 11 bases aligning to TRBD2. Unmatched junction bases numbered 4, after V lost 3 bases and J lost 6 bases. The CDR3 totals 14 residues. Germline V lookup: CDR1 MNHEY, CDR2 SMNVEV (reference sequence). DNA of the CDR3: TGTGCCAGCAGTTTTACTAGCGGGAGTGGCGAGCAGTACTTC. It specifies CASSFTSGSGEQYF.

In regard to this clone: This same CDR3 is encoded by further DNA sequences in the sample. The chain recombines TRBV7-3 with TRBJ2-1; D is uncertain. Trimming pared 1 base from V and 0 bases from J, leaving 10 bases between. The CDR3 consists of 16 residues. CDR1 is SGHTA, CDR2 FQGTGA, per germline. CDR3 sequence (DNA): TGTGCCAGCAGCTTAATGGGTGGAAGCTCCTACAATGAGCAGTTCTTC. Translating gives CASSLMGGSSYNEQFF.

The genes are TRBV5-4 and TRBJ2-1, with 11 positions matching TRBD2. The CDR3 length is 16 residues. Unmatched junction bases numbered 1, after V lost 0 bases and J lost 2 bases. Germline V gene lookup returns CDR1 SGHNT and CDR2 YYREEE (reference sequence). This chain's CDR3 is CASSLASGRTYNEQFF. In nucleotides, the CDR3 is TGTGCCAGCAGCTTGGCTAGCGGGAGGACCTACAATGAGCAGTTCTTC.

The V gene is TRBV9, the J gene TRBJ2-2; D tentatively reads TRBD1 or TRBD2 (7 bases each). Germline-derived CDR1 and CDR2 are SGDLS and YYNGEE. With 4 bases removed from V and 3 bases from J, the gap between germline ends came to 13 bases. The CDR3 length is 15 residues. DNA of the CDR3: TGTGCCAGCAGCCAGACAGGGAGGGACACCGGGGAGCTGTTTTTT. This translates into CASSQTGRDTGELFF.

The chain couples TRBV28 to TRBJ1-3; D remains unclear. CDR1 MDHEN and CDR2 SYDVKM come from the germline V gene. V lost 2 bases, J lost 4 bases, and 9 bases lay in between. The CDR3 spans 14 residues. The CDR3 here is CASSLPGLGNTIYF. CDR3 nucleotides: TGTGCCAGCAGTTTACCAGGCTTAGGAAACACCATATATTTT.

In regard to this clone: One end of the junction does not line up with germline, which may come from a read error. The chain joins TRBV11-2 to TRBJ2-7; 13 bases are a match to TRBD2. The length of the CDR3 is 15 residues. In germline, CDR1 is SGHAT, CDR2 FQNNGV. The DNA of the CDR3 is TGTGCCAGCAGCTCCGTGACTAGCGGGAGGCCCCCCCCCGACTTC. It translates to CASSSVTSGRPPPDF.

The chain recombines TRBV5-1 with TRBJ1-1, with a possible D match to TRBD1 (5 bases). The CDR3 spans 14 residues. Germline CDR1 and CDR2: SGHRS and YFSETQ. Trimming removed 4 bases at V and 5 bases at J, with 15 bases between. The CDR3 DNA follows: TGCGCCAGCAGCACAAGACGGGGGGGAACTGAAGCTTTCTTT. Encoded protein: CASSTRRGGTEAFF.